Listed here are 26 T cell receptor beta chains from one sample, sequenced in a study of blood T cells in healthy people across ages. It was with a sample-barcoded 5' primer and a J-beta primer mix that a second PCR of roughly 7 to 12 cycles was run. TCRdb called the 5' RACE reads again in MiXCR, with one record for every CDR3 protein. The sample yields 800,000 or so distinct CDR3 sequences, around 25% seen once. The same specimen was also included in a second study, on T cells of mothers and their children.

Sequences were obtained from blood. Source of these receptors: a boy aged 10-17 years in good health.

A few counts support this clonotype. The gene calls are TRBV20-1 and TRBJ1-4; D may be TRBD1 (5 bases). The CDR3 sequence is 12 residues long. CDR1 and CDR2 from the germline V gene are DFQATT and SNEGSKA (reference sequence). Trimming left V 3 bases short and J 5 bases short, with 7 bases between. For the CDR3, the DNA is TGCAGTGCTAGGACAGAGAATGAAAAACTGTTTTTT. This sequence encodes CSARTENEKLFF.

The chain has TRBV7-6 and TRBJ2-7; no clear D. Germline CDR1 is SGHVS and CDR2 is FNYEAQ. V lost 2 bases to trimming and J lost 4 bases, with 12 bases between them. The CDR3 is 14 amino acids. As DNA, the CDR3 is TGTGCCAGCAGCTTAACCATGTCCGGGTACGAGCAGTACTTC. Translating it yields CASSLTMSGYEQYF.

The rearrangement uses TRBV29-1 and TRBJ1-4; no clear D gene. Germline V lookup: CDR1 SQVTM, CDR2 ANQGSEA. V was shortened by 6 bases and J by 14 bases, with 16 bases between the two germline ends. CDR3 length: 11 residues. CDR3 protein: CSVRYNERLFF. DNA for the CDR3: TGCAGCGTCCGATATAATGAAAGGCTGTTTTTT.

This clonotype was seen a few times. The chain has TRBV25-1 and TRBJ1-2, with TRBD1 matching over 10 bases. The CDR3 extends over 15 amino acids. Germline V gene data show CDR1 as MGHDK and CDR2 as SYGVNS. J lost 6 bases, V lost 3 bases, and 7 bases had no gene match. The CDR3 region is CASSEGYGQGDGYTF. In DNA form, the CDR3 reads TGTGCCAGCAGTGAGGGATACGGACAGGGGGATGGCTACACCTTC.

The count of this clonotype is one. As DNA, the CDR3 is TGTGCCAGCTCACGGAACCCAGGGGGCGGCGACACCATATATTTT. Protein product: CASSRNPGGGDTIYF. The chain is built from TRBV18 and TRBJ1-3, with 8 nucleotides matching TRBD1. CDR1 is KGHSH and CDR2 is LQKENI in the germline V gene. The CDR3 has 15 amino acids. With 4 bases clipped from V and 8 bases from J, the junction kept 10 bases outside the gene matches.

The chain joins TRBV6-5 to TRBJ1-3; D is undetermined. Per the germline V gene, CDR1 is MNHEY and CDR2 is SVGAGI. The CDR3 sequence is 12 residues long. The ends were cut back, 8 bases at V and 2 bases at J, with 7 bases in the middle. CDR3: CASWAAGNTIYF. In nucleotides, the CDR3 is TGTGCCAGCTGGGCTGCTGGAAACACCATATATTTT.

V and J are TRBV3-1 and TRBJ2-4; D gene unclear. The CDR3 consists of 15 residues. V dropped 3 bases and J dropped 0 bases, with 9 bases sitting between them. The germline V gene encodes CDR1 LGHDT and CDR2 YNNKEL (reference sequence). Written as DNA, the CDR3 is TGTGCCAGCAGCCACGACTCAGCAGCCAAAAACATTCAGTACTTC. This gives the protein CASSHDSAAKNIQYF.

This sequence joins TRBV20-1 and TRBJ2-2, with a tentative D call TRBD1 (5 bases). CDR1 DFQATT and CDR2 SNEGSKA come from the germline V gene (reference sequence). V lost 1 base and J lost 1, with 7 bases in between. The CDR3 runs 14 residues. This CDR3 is CSARVQGNTGELFF. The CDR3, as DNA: TGCAGTGCTAGAGTTCAGGGGAACACCGGGGAGCTGTTTTTT.

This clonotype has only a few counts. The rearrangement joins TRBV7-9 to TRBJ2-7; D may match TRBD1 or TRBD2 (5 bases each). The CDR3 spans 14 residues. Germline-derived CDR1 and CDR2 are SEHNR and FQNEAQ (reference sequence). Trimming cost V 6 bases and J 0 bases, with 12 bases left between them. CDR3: CASRPGPSSYEQYF. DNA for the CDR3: TGTGCCAGCAGGCCGGGACCCAGCTCCTACGAGCAGTACTTC.

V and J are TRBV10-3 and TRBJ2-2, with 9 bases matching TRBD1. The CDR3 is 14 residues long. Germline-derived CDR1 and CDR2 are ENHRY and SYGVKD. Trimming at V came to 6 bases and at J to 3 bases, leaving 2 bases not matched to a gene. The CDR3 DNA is TGTGCCATCAGAACAGGGGGCGACACCGGGGAGCTGTTTTTT. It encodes CAIRTGGDTGELFF.

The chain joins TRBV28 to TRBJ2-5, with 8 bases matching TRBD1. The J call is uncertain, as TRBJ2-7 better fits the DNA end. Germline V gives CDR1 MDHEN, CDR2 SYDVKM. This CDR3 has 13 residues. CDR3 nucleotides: TGTGCCAGCAGTCGCTACAGGGGGACCGAGCAGTACTTC. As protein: CASSRYRGTEQYF.

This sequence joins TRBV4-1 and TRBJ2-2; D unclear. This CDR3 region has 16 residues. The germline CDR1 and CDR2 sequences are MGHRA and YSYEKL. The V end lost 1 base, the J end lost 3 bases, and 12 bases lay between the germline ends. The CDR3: CASSQGATPYTGELFF. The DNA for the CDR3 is TGCGCCAGCAGCCAAGGAGCGACCCCCTACACCGGGGAGCTGTTTTTT.

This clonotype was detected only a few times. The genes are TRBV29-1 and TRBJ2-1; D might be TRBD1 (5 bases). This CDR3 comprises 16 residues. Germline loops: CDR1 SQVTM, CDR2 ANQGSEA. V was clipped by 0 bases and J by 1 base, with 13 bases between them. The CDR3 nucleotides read TGCAGCGTTGAAGAAAGTCGCCAGGGTTCCTACAATGAGCAGTTCTTC. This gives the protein CSVEESRQGSYNEQFF.

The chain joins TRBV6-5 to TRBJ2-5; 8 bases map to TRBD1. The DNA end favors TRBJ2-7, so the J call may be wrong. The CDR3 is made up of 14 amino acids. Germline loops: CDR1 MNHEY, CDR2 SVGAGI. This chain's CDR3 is CASSYSIGQGEQYF. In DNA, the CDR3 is TGTGCCAGCAGTTACTCGATCGGACAGGGCGAGCAGTACTTC.

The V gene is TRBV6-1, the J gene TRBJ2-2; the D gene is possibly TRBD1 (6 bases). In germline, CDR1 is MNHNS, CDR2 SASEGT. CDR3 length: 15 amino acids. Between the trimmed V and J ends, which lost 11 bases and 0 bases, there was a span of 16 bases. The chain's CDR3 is CAGTSQGSNTGELFF. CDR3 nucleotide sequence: TGTGCCGGGACCTCACAGGGCTCGAACACCGGGGAGCTGTTTTTT.

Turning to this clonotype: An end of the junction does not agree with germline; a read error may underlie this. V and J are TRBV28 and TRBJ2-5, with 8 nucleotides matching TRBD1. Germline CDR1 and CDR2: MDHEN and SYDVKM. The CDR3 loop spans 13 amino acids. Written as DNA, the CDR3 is TGTGCCAGCAGTACCAGGGGGCTTAAGACCCAGCACTTC. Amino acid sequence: CASSTRGLKTQHF.

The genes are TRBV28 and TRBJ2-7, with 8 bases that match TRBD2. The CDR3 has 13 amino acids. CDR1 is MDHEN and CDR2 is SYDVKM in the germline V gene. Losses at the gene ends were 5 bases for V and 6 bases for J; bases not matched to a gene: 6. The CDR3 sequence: CASSPGLAVEQYF. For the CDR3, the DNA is TGTGCCAGCAGTCCCGGACTAGCCGTCGAGCAGTACTTC.

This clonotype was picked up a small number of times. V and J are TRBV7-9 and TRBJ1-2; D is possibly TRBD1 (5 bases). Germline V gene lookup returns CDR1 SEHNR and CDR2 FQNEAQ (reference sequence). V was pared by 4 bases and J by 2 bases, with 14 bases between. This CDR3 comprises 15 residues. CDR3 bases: TGTGCCAGCAGCTCCAGAGGGCCAGGGAACTATGGCTACACCTTC. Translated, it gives CASSSRGPGNYGYTF.

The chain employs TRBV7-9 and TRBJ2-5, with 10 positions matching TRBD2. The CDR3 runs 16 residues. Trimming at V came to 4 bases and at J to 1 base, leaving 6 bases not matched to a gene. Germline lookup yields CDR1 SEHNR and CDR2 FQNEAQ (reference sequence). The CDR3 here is CASSSSSGGLQETQYF. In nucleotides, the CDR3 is TGTGCCAGCAGCTCGTCTAGCGGGGGCCTCCAAGAGACCCAGTACTTC.

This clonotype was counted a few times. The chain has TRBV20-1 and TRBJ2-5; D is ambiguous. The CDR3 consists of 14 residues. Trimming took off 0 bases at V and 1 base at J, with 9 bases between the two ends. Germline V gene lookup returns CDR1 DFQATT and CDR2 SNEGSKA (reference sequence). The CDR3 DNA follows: TGCAGTGCTAGAGATGGCCAGAGCCAAGAGACCCAGTACTTC. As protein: CSARDGQSQETQYF.

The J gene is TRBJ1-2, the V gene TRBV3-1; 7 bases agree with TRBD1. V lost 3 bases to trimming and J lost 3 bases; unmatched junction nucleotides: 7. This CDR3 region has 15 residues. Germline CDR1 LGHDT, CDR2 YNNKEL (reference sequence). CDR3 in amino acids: CASSHQDRAYYGYTF. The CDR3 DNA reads TGTGCCAGCAGCCACCAAGACAGGGCGTACTATGGCTACACCTTC.

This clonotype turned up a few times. CDR3 DNA sequence: TGCGCCAGCAGCTCGGGGACAGGGGTCGCCAACGAGCAGTACTTC. Its protein is CASSSGTGVANEQYF. The rearrangement joins TRBV5-1 to TRBJ2-7, with 10 bases fitting TRBD1. CDR1 and CDR2 (germline): SGHRS, YFSETQ. CDR3 length: 15 residues. The ends lost 3 bases at V and 5 bases at J; junction bases unmatched: 8.

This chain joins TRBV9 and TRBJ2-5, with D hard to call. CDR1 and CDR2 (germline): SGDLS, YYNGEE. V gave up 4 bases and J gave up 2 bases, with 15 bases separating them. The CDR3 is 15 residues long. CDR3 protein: CASSPEIDKQETQYF. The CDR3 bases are TGTGCCAGCAGCCCCGAGATTGACAAGCAAGAGACCCAGTACTTC. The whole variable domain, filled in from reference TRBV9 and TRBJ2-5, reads DSGVTQTPKHLITATGQRVTLRCSPRSGDLSVYWYQQSLDQGLQFLIQYYNGEERAKGNILERFSAQQFPDLHSELNLSSLELGDSALYFCASSPEIDKQETQYFGPGTRLLVL.

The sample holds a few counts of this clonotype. The CDR3 is CASSPGTLGGLGSTDTQYF. For the CDR3, the DNA is TGTGCCAGCAGCCCCGGGACGCTGGGAGGACTGGGTAGCACAGATACGCAGTATTTT. The chain joins TRBV7-9 to TRBJ2-3; tentatively, D is TRBD2 (6 bases). V was shortened by 5 bases and J by 0 bases, with 24 bases between the two germline ends. CDR1 SEHNR and CDR2 FQNEAQ come from the germline V gene (reference sequence). This CDR3 is built from 19 residues.

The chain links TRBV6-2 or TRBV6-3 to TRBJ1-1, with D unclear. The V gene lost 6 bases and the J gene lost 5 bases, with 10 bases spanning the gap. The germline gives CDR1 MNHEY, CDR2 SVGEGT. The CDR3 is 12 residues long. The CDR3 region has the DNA TGTGCCAGCAGCCGCGGCCCAACTGAAGCTTTCTTT. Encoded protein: CASSRGPTEAFF.

CDR3 nucleotides: TGTGCCAGCAGCGTAGGGACTAGCGGGGGCGATGAGCAGTTCTTC. Protein sequence: CASSVGTSGGDEQFF. V and J are TRBV9 and TRBJ2-1; TRBD2 aligns across 13 bases. There are 15 residues in the CDR3. The J segment lost 8 bases and the V segment lost 0 bases, leaving 2 bases of the junction unmatched. Germline V CDR1 and CDR2: SGDLS, YYNGEE.